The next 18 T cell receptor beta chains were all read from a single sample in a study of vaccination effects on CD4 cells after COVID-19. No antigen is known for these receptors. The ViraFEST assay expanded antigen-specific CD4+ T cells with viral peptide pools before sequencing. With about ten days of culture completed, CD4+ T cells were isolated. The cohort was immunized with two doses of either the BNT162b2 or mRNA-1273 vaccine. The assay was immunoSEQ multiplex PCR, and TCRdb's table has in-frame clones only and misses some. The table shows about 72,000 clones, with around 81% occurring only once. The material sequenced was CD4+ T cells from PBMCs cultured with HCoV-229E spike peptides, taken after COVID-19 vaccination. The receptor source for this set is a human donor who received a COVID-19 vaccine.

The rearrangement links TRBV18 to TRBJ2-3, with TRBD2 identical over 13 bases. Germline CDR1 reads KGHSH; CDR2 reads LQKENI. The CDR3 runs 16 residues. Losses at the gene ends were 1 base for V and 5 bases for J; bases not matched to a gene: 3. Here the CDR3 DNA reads TGTGCCAGCTCACCACTACTAGCGGGGGGGCAAGATACGCAGTATTTT. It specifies CASSPLLAGGQDTQYF.

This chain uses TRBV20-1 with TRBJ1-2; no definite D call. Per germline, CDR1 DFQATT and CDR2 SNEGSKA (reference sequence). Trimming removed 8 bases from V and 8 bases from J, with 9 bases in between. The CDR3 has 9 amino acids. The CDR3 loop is CSTGEGYTF. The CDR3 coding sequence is TGCAGTACCGGGGAGGGCTACACCTTC.

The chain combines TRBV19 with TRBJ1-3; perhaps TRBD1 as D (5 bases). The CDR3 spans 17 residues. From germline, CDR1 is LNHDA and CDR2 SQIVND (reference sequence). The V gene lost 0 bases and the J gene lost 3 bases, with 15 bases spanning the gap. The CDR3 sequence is CASSIDRNRFFGNTIYF. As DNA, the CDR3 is TGTGCCAGTAGTATAGATCGGAACAGGTTTTTTGGAAACACCATATATTTT.

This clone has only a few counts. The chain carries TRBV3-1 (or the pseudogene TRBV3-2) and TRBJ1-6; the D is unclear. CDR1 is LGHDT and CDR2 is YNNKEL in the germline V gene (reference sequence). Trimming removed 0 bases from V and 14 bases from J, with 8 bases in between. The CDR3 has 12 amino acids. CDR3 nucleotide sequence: TGTGCCAGCAGCCAAGATCGGTTCACCCTCCACTTT. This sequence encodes CASSQDRFTLHF.

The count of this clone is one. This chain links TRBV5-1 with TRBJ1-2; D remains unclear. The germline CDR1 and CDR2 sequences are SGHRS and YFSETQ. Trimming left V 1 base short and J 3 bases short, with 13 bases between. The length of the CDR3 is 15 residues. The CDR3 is CASSLTDGRDYGYTF. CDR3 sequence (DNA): TGCGCCAGCAGCTTGACGGACGGACGGGACTATGGCTACACCTTC.

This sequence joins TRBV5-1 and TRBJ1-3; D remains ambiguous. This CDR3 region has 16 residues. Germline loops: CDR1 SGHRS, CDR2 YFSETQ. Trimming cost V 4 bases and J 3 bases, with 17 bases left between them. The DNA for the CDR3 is TGCGCCAGCAGCCTAGGGATGGGTGCAAATGGAAACACCATATATTTT. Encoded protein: CASSLGMGANGNTIYF.

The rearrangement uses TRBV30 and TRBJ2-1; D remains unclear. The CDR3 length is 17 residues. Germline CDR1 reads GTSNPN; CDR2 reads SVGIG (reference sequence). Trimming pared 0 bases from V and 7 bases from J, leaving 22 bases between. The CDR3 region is CAWSVLYTVRSRNEQFF. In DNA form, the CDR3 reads TGTGCCTGGAGTGTACTTTATACAGTCCGGTCGAGGAATGAGCAGTTCTTC.

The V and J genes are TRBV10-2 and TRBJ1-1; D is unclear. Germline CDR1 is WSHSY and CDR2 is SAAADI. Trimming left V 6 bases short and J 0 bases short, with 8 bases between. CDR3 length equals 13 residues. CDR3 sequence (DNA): TGCGCCAGCAGAGAGAATTTGAACACTGAAGCTTTCTTT. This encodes CASRENLNTEAFF.

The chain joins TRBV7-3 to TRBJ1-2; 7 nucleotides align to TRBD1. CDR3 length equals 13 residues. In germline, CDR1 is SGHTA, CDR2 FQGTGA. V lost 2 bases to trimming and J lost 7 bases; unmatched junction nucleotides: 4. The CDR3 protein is CASSLRAGGGYTF. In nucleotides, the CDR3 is TGTGCCAGCAGCTTACGGGCAGGGGGTGGCTACACCTTC.

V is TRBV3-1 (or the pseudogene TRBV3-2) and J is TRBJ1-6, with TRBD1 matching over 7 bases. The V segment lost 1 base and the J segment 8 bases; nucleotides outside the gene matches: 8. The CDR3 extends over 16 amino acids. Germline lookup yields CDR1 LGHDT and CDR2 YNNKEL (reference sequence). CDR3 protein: CASSQGLWTGDSPLHF. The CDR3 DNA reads TGTGCCAGCAGCCAAGGGCTCTGGACAGGAGATTCACCCCTCCACTTT.

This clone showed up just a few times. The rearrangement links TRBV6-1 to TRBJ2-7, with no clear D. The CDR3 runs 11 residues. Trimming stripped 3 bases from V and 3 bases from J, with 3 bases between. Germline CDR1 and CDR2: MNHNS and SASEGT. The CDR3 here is CASSEFYEQYV. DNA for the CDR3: TGTGCCAGCAGTGAGTTCTACGAGCAGTACGTC.

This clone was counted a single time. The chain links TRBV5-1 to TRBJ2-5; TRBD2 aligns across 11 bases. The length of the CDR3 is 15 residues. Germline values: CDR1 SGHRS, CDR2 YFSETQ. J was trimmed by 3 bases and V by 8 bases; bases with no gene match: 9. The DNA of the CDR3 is TGCGCCAGTCTTCGGACTAGCGGGCCCGAAGAGACCCAGTACTTC. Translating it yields CASLRTSGPEETQYF.

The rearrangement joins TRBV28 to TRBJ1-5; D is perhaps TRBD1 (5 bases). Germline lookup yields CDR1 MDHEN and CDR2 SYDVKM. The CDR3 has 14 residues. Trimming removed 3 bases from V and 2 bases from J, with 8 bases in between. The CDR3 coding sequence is TGTGCCAGCAGTTTTACAGGTGGCAATCAGCCCCAGCATTTT. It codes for CASSFTGGNQPQHF.

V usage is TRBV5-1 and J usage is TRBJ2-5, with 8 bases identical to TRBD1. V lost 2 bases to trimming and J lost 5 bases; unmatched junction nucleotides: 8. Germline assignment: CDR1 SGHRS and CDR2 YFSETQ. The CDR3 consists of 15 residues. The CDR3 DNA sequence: TGCGCCAGCAGCTTTCGACAGGGGTTGGTCGAGACCCAGTACTTC. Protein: CASSFRQGLVETQYF.

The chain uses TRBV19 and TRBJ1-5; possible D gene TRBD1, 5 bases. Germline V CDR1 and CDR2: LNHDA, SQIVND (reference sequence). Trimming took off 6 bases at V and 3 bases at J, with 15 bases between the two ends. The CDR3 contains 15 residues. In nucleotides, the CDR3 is TGTGCCAGTAGAGGGGTCAGGGCCGACAATCAGCCCCAGCATTTT. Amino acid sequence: CASRGVRADNQPQHF.

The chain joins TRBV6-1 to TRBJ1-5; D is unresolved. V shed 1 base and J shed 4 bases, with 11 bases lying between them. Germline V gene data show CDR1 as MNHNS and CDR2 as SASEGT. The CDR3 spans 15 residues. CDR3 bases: TGTGCCAGCAGTGAAGGCCAGAGGCAGAATCAGCCCCAGCATTTT. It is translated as CASSEGQRQNQPQHF.

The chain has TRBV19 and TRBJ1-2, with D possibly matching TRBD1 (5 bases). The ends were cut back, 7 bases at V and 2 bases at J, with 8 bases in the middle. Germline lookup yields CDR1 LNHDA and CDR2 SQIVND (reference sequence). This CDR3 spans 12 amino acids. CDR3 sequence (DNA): TGTGCCAGTACTACAGGCAACTATGGCTACACCTTC. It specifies CASTTGNYGYTF.

CDR3 residues: CATCRGQGYEQYV. The CDR3 DNA reads as TGTGCCACCTGCCGTGGACAGGGCTACGAGCAGTACGTC. The J gene is TRBJ2-7, the V gene TRBV18, with 8 bases that match TRBD1. Germline V gives CDR1 KGHSH, CDR2 LQKENI. The CDR3 contains 13 residues. The V segment lost 10 bases and the J segment 3 bases; nucleotides outside the gene matches: 8.